These 30 T cell receptor beta chains were all obtained from the same sample, sequenced in a study of immune heterogeneity within non-small cell lung tumors. Template came from bulk tumor genomic DNA, at 600 ng per sample. Several biopsies were spaced far apart within each primary tumor and obtained as surgery took place. Enrolled patients presented with newly diagnosed, previously untreated non-small cell lung cancer and underwent curative surgery. Amplification of the TCR beta CDR3 was achieved through multiplex PCR with 32 V and 13 J primers. TCRdb fed the multiplex PCR reads into MiXCR, producing one record per CDR3 protein. The sample yields fewer than 2,000 distinct CDR3 sequences, around 45% seen once. The sample was lung tumor tissue. These receptors were taken from a man in his 60s with non-small cell lung cancer.

In this sample, this clonotype turned up a few times. As DNA, the CDR3 is TGTGCCAGCAGCTTAGATACGGGCTTCTACTATGGCTACACCTTC. Protein product: CASSLDTGFYYGYTF. The rearrangement links TRBV7-2 to TRBJ1-2; D call uncertain. The CDR3 sequence is 15 residues long. Germline lookup yields CDR1 SGHTA and CDR2 FQGNSA. With 1 base removed from V and 3 bases from J, the gap between germline ends came to 12 bases.

Only a few counts were recorded for this clonotype. The chain joins TRBV11-2 to TRBJ2-3; 8 bases align to TRBD2. J gave up 2 bases and V 5 bases, and 9 bases lay outside the gene matches. The CDR3 length is 16 residues. In germline, CDR1 is SGHAT, CDR2 FQNNGV. The CDR3 DNA reads TGTGCCAGCAGCCCCCGCGGGGGGCAGTCCACAGATACGCAGTATTTT. It specifies CASSPRGGQSTDTQYF.

The chain has TRBV18 and TRBJ1-2; 7 positions match TRBD1. The CDR3 is made up of 16 amino acids. Trimming took 5 bases from V and 4 from J; bases not matched to a gene: 13. Germline loops: CDR1 KGHSH, CDR2 LQKENI. CDR3 sequence (DNA): TGTGCCAGCTCAATGACGACGGGACAGAGCACCTATGGCTACACCTTC. Its translation is CASSMTTGQSTYGYTF.

V usage is TRBV7-9 and J usage is TRBJ2-7; the D is unclear. V lost 5 bases to trimming and J lost 6 bases, with 14 bases between them. CDR1 is SEHNR, CDR2 FQNEAQ, per germline (reference sequence). This CDR3 region has 13 residues. The CDR3 sequence is CASSPSPAPEQYF. The CDR3 DNA is TGTGCCAGCAGCCCCTCCCCCGCGCCCGAGCAGTACTTC.

The genes are TRBV19 and TRBJ2-7, with D unclear. This CDR3 spans 15 amino acids. Germline V lookup: CDR1 LNHDA, CDR2 SQIVND (reference sequence). Trimming left V 5 bases short and J 7 bases short, with 21 bases between. The CDR3 sequence: CASSPSREPSWEQYF. The CDR3 DNA follows: TGTGCCAGTAGTCCCTCAAGGGAACCCTCTTGGGAGCAGTACTTC.

This sequence joins TRBV5-1 and TRBJ2-3; 7 bases map to TRBD1. TRBJ2-7 explains the end of the DNA better; the J call may be wrong. Germline-derived CDR1 and CDR2 are SGHRS and YFSETQ. The CDR3 has 14 amino acids. The CDR3 nucleotides read TGCGCCAGCAGCCCTGGGACAGATCCCTACGAGCAGTACTTC. Translation: CASSPGTDPYEQYF.

The rearrangement links TRBV3-1 to TRBJ2-5; the match to TRBD2 covers 9 bases. The CDR3 totals 15 residues. V lost 0 bases and J lost 5; bases outside the gene matches: 4. CDR1 and CDR2 (germline): LGHDT, YNNKEL (reference sequence). Here the CDR3 DNA reads TGTGCCAGCAGCCAAGACACTAGCGGGTTGGAGACCCAGTACTTC. This codes for CASSQDTSGLETQYF.

This rearrangement joins TRBV6-1 to TRBJ1-6; 8 bases fit TRBD1. The length of the CDR3 is 14 residues. Trimming at V came to 2 bases and at J to 10 bases, leaving 4 bases not matched to a gene. Germline assignment: CDR1 MNHNS and CDR2 SASEGT. CDR3 sequence: CASSEQGASSPLHF. The DNA for the CDR3 is TGTGCCAGCAGTGAACAGGGGGCTTCCTCACCCCTCCACTTT.

Here the CDR3 DNA reads TGTGCCTGGAGTGGGCGGCGGAGTTTTAACTATGGCTACACCTTC. Amino acid sequence: CAWSGRRSFNYGYTF. The gene calls are TRBV30 and TRBJ1-2; D call uncertain. CDR3 length: 15 residues. The V end lost 1 base, the J end lost 1 base, and 13 bases lay between the germline ends. Germline CDR1 GTSNPN, CDR2 SVGIG (reference sequence).

This clonotype occurred a few times. The J gene is TRBJ2-3, the V gene TRBV11-2; D remains ambiguous. With 4 bases removed from V and 0 bases from J, the gap between germline ends came to 11 bases. The CDR3 is made up of 15 amino acids. The germline CDR1 and CDR2 sequences are SGHAT and FQNNGV. The CDR3 nucleotides are TGTGCCAGCAGCTCGGAGTACACTAGCACAGATACGCAGTATTTT. Its protein product is CASSSEYTSTDTQYF.

This sequence joins TRBV11-2 and TRBJ2-7, with D perhaps TRBD2 (5 bases). Trimming stripped 4 bases from V and 5 bases from J, with 12 bases between. The CDR3 has 13 residues. CDR1 and CDR2 (germline): SGHAT, FQNNGV. The DNA of the CDR3 is TGTGCCAGCAGCTGGGGTAGCGTTAACGAGCAGTACTTC. Translated: CASSWGSVNEQYF.

The chain combines TRBV13 with TRBJ2-7; D is possibly TRBD2 (6 bases). V was trimmed by 8 bases and J by 8 bases, leaving 25 bases between them. CDR3 length equals 15 residues. Per germline, CDR1 PRHDT and CDR2 FYEKMQ (reference sequence). DNA of the CDR3: TGTGCCAGCGGTGAGAGGGACTCCCTGGGTCAGAAGCAGTACTTC. This gives the protein CASGERDSLGQKQYF.

This clonotype was seen a single time. The chain employs TRBV12-3 or TRBV12-4 and TRBJ1-5; tentatively, D is TRBD1 (5 bases). The CDR3 loop spans 14 amino acids. The V end lost 3 bases, the J end lost 9 bases, and 15 bases lay between the germline ends. CDR3 nucleotides: TGTGCCAGCAGTTTTGGGGCCTTTGGGGGGCCCCAGCATTTT. Translating gives CASSFGAFGGPQHF.

V and J are TRBV15 and TRBJ1-4; 8 bases agree with TRBD1. CDR1 and CDR2 from the germline V gene are LNHNV and YYDKDF (reference sequence). The J segment lost 5 bases and the V segment lost 0 bases, leaving 5 bases of the junction unmatched. The CDR3 is made up of 16 amino acids. CDR3 coding DNA: TGTGCCACCAGCAGAGATGTCGGGACAGGAAATGAAAAACTGTTTTTT. Protein sequence: CATSRDVGTGNEKLFF.

The chain uses TRBV7-8 and TRBJ1-5; TRBD1 agrees at 7 bases. CDR3 length: 15 residues. V lost 5 bases, J lost 6 bases, and 10 bases stayed unmatched. Germline CDR1 reads SGHVS; CDR2 reads FQNEAQ. The CDR3 here is CASSQSGQVGQPQHF. CDR3 bases: TGTGCCAGCAGCCAATCAGGACAGGTGGGTCAGCCCCAGCATTTT.

This clonotype has more than one count but fewer than ten. The chain carries TRBV20-1 and TRBJ2-4; D uncertain. V lost 4 bases to trimming and J lost 0 bases, with 13 bases between them. CDR3 length: 15 amino acids. Germline CDR1 reads DFQATT; CDR2 reads SNEGSKA (reference sequence). The CDR3 DNA sequence: TGCAGTGCTATTGAGGCGAATATAGCCAAAAACATTCAGTACTTC. As protein: CSAIEANIAKNIQYF.

This clonotype showed up just once. The chain is built from TRBV4-1 and TRBJ2-7, with 11 nucleotides matching TRBD1. This CDR3 contains 15 residues. CDR1 is MGHRA, CDR2 YSYEKL, per germline. V shed 4 bases, J shed 2 bases, and the junction held 4 bases outside the gene matches. The CDR3 sequence is CASSLRTGGAYEQYV. The CDR3 DNA follows: TGCGCCAGCAGCCTAAGGACAGGGGGCGCCTACGAGCAGTACGTC.

A few counts support this clonotype. V usage is TRBV6-1 and J usage is TRBJ1-5, with D possibly matching TRBD1 (6 bases). Germline V gene lookup returns CDR1 MNHNS and CDR2 SASEGT. V gave up 7 bases and J gave up 8 bases, with 12 bases separating them. There are 12 residues in the CDR3. The CDR3 DNA is TGTGCCAGCACCGGGACACCGGAGCCCCAGCATTTT. The encoded protein is CASTGTPEPQHF.

By share of the sample, this clonotype is large (0.1 to 1%). Its ends do not fully match the called genes, so a read error is possible. This sequence joins TRBV7-8 and TRBJ1-5; TRBD1 matches at 8 bases. The CDR3 has 12 residues. Germline loops: CDR1 SGHVS, CDR2 FQNEAQ. The CDR3 reads CASSPRGQGVSF. CDR3 DNA sequence: TGTGCCAGCAGCCCGAGAGGACAGGGTGTATCCTTT.

In this sample, this clonotype turned up a few times. This chain joins TRBV19 and TRBJ2-1, with 11 nucleotides matching TRBD2. Germline V gene lookup returns CDR1 LNHDA and CDR2 SQIVND (reference sequence). The CDR3 length is 14 residues. The V and J ends lost 10 bases and 4 bases, in that order; junction bases with no gene match: 6. The CDR3 spells CATSGTSGYNEQFF. The CDR3 DNA follows: TGTGCCACTTCCGGGACTAGCGGTTACAATGAGCAGTTCTTC.

This clonotype has more than one count but fewer than ten. The rearrangement links TRBV6-1 to TRBJ2-2, with 14 bases fitting TRBD2. CDR3 length: 17 residues. CDR1 is MNHNS and CDR2 is SASEGT in the germline V gene. The trim removed 4 bases at V and 5 bases at J, leaving 6 bases unmatched. CDR3 DNA sequence: TGTGCCAGCAGTGGACTAGCGGGAGGGCCAGGGACCGGGGAGCTGTTTTTT. It yields the protein CASSGLAGGPGTGELFF.

This clonotype rates as large. This chain links TRBV6-1 with TRBJ1-3; D not certain. CDR1 is MNHNS and CDR2 is SASEGT in the germline V gene. V lost 4 bases, J lost 2 bases, and 12 bases lay in between. CDR3 length: 15 amino acids. CDR3 amino acids: CASSVVSQAGNTIYF. Here the CDR3 DNA reads TGTGCCAGCAGTGTGGTTAGCCAGGCTGGAAACACCATATATTTT.

This clonotype was detected a few times. The V call is TRBV2, the J call TRBJ1-1; TRBD1 is a possible D gene (5 bases). Trimming cost V 5 bases and J 6 bases, with 22 bases left between them. CDR1 is SNHLY and CDR2 is FYNNEI in the germline V gene. The CDR3 loop spans 16 amino acids. CDR3: CASSQTGTLSGPEAFF. CDR3 DNA sequence: TGTGCCAGCAGTCAAACCGGGACCCTCTCAGGGCCTGAAGCTTTCTTT.

This clonotype was seen once. J is TRBJ1-5 and V is TRBV28; 12 bases are shared with TRBD1. Germline assignment: CDR1 MDHEN and CDR2 SYDVKM. J gave up 6 bases and V 3 bases, and 9 bases lay outside the gene matches. This CDR3 spans 17 amino acids. CDR3: CASSLGQGARLSQPQHF. The CDR3 DNA follows: TGTGCCAGCAGTTTGGGACAGGGGGCTCGATTGAGTCAGCCCCAGCATTTT.

This clonotype has a handful of counts. V and J are TRBV19 and TRBJ2-2, with no clear D. The CDR3 extends over 15 amino acids. The germline gives CDR1 LNHDA, CDR2 SQIVND (reference sequence). The V gene lost 0 bases and the J gene lost 1 base, with 6 bases spanning the gap. The CDR3 protein is CASSIDPLNTGELFF. CDR3 DNA sequence: TGTGCCAGTAGTATAGATCCACTGAACACCGGGGAGCTGTTTTTT.

The chain employs TRBV15 and TRBJ2-1, with 10 bases aligning to TRBD2. This CDR3 region has 13 residues. V shed 8 bases, J shed 3 bases, and the junction held 1 base outside the gene matches. Germline V gene sequence: CDR1 LNHNV, CDR2 YYDKDF (reference sequence). Here the CDR3 DNA reads TGTGCCACCGCTAGCGGGAGCTACAATGAGCAGTTCTTC. This gives the protein CATASGSYNEQFF.

This clonotype is large within its sample. The chain uses TRBV20-1 and TRBJ2-7, with D possibly being TRBD2 (6 bases). The CDR3 is made up of 11 amino acids. The germline CDR1 and CDR2 sequences are DFQATT and SNEGSKA (reference sequence). V lost 6 bases and J 5 bases, leaving 11 bases between the germline ends. This CDR3 reads CSASKRDEQYF. The CDR3 bases are TGCAGTGCCAGCAAGCGGGACGAGCAGTACTTC.

V gene TRBV4-1 combines with J gene TRBJ1-3, with 7 bases identical to TRBD1. With V trimmed by 3 bases and J by 5 bases, 7 bases remained unmatched. Germline loops: CDR1 MGHRA, CDR2 YSYEKL. This CDR3 is 15 amino acids long. The CDR3 spells CASSHDRDYRNTIYF. CDR3 nucleotides: TGCGCCAGCAGCCACGACAGGGACTACAGAAACACCATATATTTT.

V gene TRBV3-1 combines with J gene TRBJ2-1; D is possibly TRBD1 or TRBD2 (6 bases each). This CDR3 has 15 residues. The germline gives CDR1 LGHDT, CDR2 YNNKEL (reference sequence). Trimming cost V 6 bases and J 7 bases, with 19 bases left between them. The CDR3 sequence is CASSQKGGVKNEQFF. The CDR3 DNA sequence: TGTGCCAGCAGTCAAAAGGGGGGTGTTAAGAATGAGCAGTTCTTC.

This clonotype has only one observation. V is TRBV27 and J is TRBJ2-7; D is uncertain. The CDR3 length is 14 residues. V was trimmed by 1 base and J by 0 bases, leaving 7 bases between them. Per the germline V gene, CDR1 is MNHEY and CDR2 is SMNVEV (reference sequence). The CDR3 region is CASSLYSNSYEQYF. For the CDR3, the DNA is TGTGCCAGCAGTTTATACTCCAACTCCTACGAGCAGTACTTC.